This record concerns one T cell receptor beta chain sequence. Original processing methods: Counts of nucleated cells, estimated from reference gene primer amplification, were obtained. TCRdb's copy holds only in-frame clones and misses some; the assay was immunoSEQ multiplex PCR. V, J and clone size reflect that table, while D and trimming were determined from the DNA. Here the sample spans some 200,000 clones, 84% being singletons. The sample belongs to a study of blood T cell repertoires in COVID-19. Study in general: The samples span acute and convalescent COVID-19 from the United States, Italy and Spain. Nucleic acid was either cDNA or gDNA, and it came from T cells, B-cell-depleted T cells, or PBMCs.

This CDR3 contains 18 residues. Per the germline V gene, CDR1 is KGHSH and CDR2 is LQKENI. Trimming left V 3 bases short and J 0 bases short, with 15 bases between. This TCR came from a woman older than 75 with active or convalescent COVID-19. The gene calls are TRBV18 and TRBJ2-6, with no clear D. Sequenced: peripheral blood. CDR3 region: CASSPLPSGSSGANVLTF. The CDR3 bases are TGTGCCAGCTCACCCCTCCCGTCAGGATCCTCTGGGGCCAACGTCCTGACTTTC. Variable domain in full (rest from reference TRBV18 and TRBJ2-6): NAGVMQNPRHLVRRRGQEARLRCSPMKGHSHVYWYRQLPEEGLKFMVYLQKENIIDESGMPKERFSAEFPKEGPSILRIQQVVRGDSAAYFCASSPLPSGSSGANVLTFGAGSRLTVL.